This T cell receptor beta chain was retrieved from a study of cytomegalovirus exposure and HLA in healthy donors (dated by TCRdb to 2016 to 2017). The study in broad terms: The 666 repertoires of the first cohort and the roughly 110 validation repertoires were produced on the same platform, according to a later analysis. The study combined high-throughput TCR immunosequencing, statistical association of individual TCRs with disease status, and machine learning to predict cytomegalovirus infection status. The study was designed to test whether signatures of past pathogen exposure could be identified by cataloging public T cell receptors. Along with the approximately 700-subject first cohort, a separate validation cohort of 120 different subjects was used.

The library was produced with the immunoSEQ multiplex PCR assay. The study's own analysis went as follows. A statistical classification framework was built for diagnosing cytomegalovirus status from the catalog of TCR beta chain sequences. Held by TCRdb, this immuneACCESS table contains in-frame sequences only and omits some clones. Under half of the omission traces to an unresolved V gene where checked; the cause of the rest is unknown. Clonal size and the V and J genes are those of that table, whereas D and trimming came from the DNA. Recorded for this sample are about 71,000 clones; roughly 93% of them occurred a single time. The ten largest clones represent roughly 1% of the sample. Deletion took 0 bases off V and 0 bases off J, with a span of 9 bases between the germline ends. Measured from the cysteine to the phenylalanine, the CDR3 is 16 residues long. Only the CDR3 part of the read is kept: 48 bases, read in frame from the first base. The germline V gene yields MGHRA for CDR1 and YSYEKL for CDR2.

Overall study outcomes, separate from this receptor: Subsequent analysis determined that TCRs grouped into clusters in the first cohort also showed a tendency toward co-occurrence across the 120 validation repertoires, and about 94% of cluster scores exceeded 0. Most TCR sequences were seen in very few donors, while some public TCRs were found in many individuals. A few of the identified cytomegalovirus-associated TCR beta chains were confirmed in vitro to be specific for cytomegalovirus antigens. The classifier was reported to diagnose cytomegalovirus status with high specificity and sensitivity in both the original and validation cohorts. A total of 164 TCR beta chains were listed by the study as associated with cytomegalovirus. According to the authors, the approach could potentially be generalized to other disease states and immunological phenotypes. All 120 or so repertoires were used to score co-occurrence in the validation cohort in a later analysis, because that analysis had no HLA typing for the cohort.

Regarding this clone: Its antigen remains unidentified. Base quality data are lacking; no much larger clone is found one base away.

Donors formed part of the validation cohort, which comprised 95 to 150 subjects and was distinct from the first cohort of 550 to 850 subjects. The chain joins TRBV4-1 to TRBJ2-1; the D gene is perhaps TRBD1, on 6 matching bases. This receptor was taken from a woman between 18 and 29 years old in good health and CMV-seronegative. The sample was PBMCs. The sequenced DNA is TGCGCCAGCAGCCAAGAGACAGGAAACTCCTACAATGAGCAGTTCTTC. Its protein is CASSQETGNSYNEQFF.